Below are 25 T cell receptor beta chains sequenced from a single sample in a study of naive and memory T cell subsets. Both TRBC1 and TRBC2 were covered by a beta constant-region primer of two equimolar oligonucleotides. Using its own MiXCR run on the UMI-ligation and nested PCR reads, TCRdb lists one record per CDR3 protein. The sample lists about 80,000 distinct CDR3 sequences, around 13% occurring once. Material: central memory CD4+ T cells from blood. Receptors were obtained from a human donor in good health.

There are a few counts of this clonotype. This sequence joins TRBV5-4 and TRBJ2-3; D may be TRBD2 (6 bases). CDR3 length equals 17 residues. The V and J ends lost 0 bases and 1 base respectively, with 15 bases between them. CDR1 SGHNT and CDR2 YYREEE come from the germline V gene (reference sequence). Here the CDR3 DNA reads TGTGCCAGCAGCTTGGGCCTCTCTAGCGTTGGCACAGATACGCAGTATTTT. It yields the protein CASSLGLSSVGTDTQYF.

This clonotype occurred a few times. V usage is TRBV27 and J usage is TRBJ1-2, with D possibly matching TRBD1 (5 bases). This CDR3 contains 15 residues. The V gene lost 6 bases and the J gene lost 1 base, with 15 bases spanning the gap. CDR1 is MNHEY and CDR2 is SMNVEV in the germline V gene (reference sequence). The CDR3 bases are TGTGCCAGCAGGCCGCAGGGATTGGATAACTATGGCTACACCTTC. As protein: CASRPQGLDNYGYTF.

The chain couples TRBV7-8 to TRBJ1-5; perhaps TRBD1 as D (6 bases). This CDR3 has 15 residues. The germline V gene has CDR1 SGHVS and CDR2 FQNEAQ. The V end was cut by 4 bases, the J end by 2 bases, with 12 bases between. The CDR3 DNA is TGTGCCAGCAGCTACCTAGACAGGTGCAATCAGCCCCAGCATTTT. It codes for CASSYLDRCNQPQHF. The full variable domain, completed using reference TRBV7-8 and TRBJ1-5, is GAGVSQSPRYKVAKRGQDVALRCDPISGHVSLFWYQQALGQGPEFLTYFQNEAQLDKSGLPSDRFFAERPEGSVSTLKIQRTQQEDSAVYLCASSYLDRCNQPQHFGDGTRLSIL.

The chain links TRBV20-1 to TRBJ2-1, with 7 positions matching TRBD2. CDR1 is DFQATT and CDR2 is SNEGSKA in the germline V gene (reference sequence). CDR3 length equals 14 residues. The V and J ends lost 5 bases and 10 bases, in that order; junction bases with no gene match: 14. The CDR3 region has the DNA TGCAGTGCTGACCCTCAGCGGGGACCTTTGGAGCAGTTCTTC. It codes for CSADPQRGPLEQFF.

Only a few counts were recorded for this clonotype. The chain links TRBV29-1 to TRBJ2-4; 8 nucleotides agree with TRBD1. Trimming at V came to 4 bases and at J to 1 base, leaving 9 bases not matched to a gene. The CDR3 totals 16 residues. Per the germline V gene, CDR1 is SQVTM and CDR2 is ANQGSEA. CDR3 residues: CSVAGGGVFAKNIQYF. The DNA of the CDR3 is TGCAGCGTTGCAGGGGGCGGGGTATTCGCCAAAAACATTCAGTACTTC. Based on the CDR3 plus reference TRBV29-1 and TRBJ2-4, the full variable domain is SAVISQKPSRDICQRGTSLTIQCQVDSQVTMMFWYRQQPGQSLTLIATANQGSEATYESGFVIDKFPISRPNLTFSTLTVSNMSPEDSSIYLCSVAGGGVFAKNIQYFGAGTRLSVL.

This clonotype was counted at least ten times. The V call is TRBV7-2, the J call TRBJ2-2, with D possibly matching TRBD1 (6 bases). Looked up from germline, CDR1 is SGHTA and CDR2 is FQGNSA. The CDR3 spans 14 residues. V lost 5 bases and J lost 6, with 13 bases in between. The CDR3 loop reads CASSPQGRAGELFF. CDR3 coding DNA: TGTGCCAGCAGCCCACAGGGTCGTGCCGGGGAGCTGTTTTTT.

The V and J genes are TRBV20-1 and TRBJ1-6; the D gene is possibly TRBD1 (6 bases). Trimming took 5 bases from V and 0 from J, leaving 14 bases between them. The germline V gene encodes CDR1 DFQATT and CDR2 SNEGSKA (reference sequence). This CDR3 comprises 16 residues. CDR3 sequence: CSARGRGSSYNSPLHF. CDR3 DNA: TGCAGTGCTCGAGGCAGGGGTAGCTCCTATAATTCACCCCTCCACTTT.

The V call is TRBV20-1, the J call TRBJ1-5, with D possibly matching TRBD1 (5 bases). With 7 bases removed from V and 0 bases from J, the gap between germline ends came to 7 bases. The CDR3 covers 12 residues. In germline, CDR1 is DFQATT, CDR2 SNEGSKA (reference sequence). The CDR3 sequence is CSVGGSNQPQHF. The DNA for the CDR3 is TGCAGTGTGGGGGGTAGCAATCAGCCCCAGCATTTT.

This clonotype has only a few counts. The V call is TRBV20-1, the J call TRBJ1-1; D may be TRBD1 (6 bases). V lost 1 base and J 0 bases, leaving 18 bases between the germline ends. The CDR3 length is 17 residues. Germline V gene sequence: CDR1 DFQATT, CDR2 SNEGSKA (reference sequence). CDR3 in DNA: TGCAGTGCTAGAGTACCGGGACACGAGATCATGAACACTGAAGCTTTCTTT. It is translated as CSARVPGHEIMNTEAFF.

This clonotype was seen a handful of times. This chain connects TRBV10-3 to TRBJ2-3; 8 positions match TRBD2. CDR3 size: 15 residues. The J segment lost 2 bases and the V segment lost 4 bases, leaving 5 bases of the junction unmatched. The germline gives CDR1 ENHRY, CDR2 SYGVKD. CDR3 protein: CAISGVAGSTDTQYF. CDR3 DNA sequence: TGTGCCATCAGTGGGGTAGCGGGGTCCACAGATACGCAGTATTTT.

This chain uses TRBV19 with TRBJ2-5, with TRBD2 matching 8 bases. The germline V gene has CDR1 LNHDA and CDR2 SQIVND (reference sequence). The V segment lost 7 bases and the J segment 5 bases; nucleotides outside the gene matches: 9. This CDR3 has 14 residues. The CDR3 spells CASTERETGETQYF. CDR3 sequence (DNA): TGTGCCAGTACGGAGCGGGAGACTGGGGAGACCCAGTACTTC.

As concerns this clonotype: One base away lies a much larger clone, so this may be a sequencing read error. The chain recombines TRBV29-1 with TRBJ1-4; D gene unclear. CDR1 is SQVTM, CDR2 ANQGSEA, per germline. CDR3 length: 14 residues. CDR3 sequence: CGALLNQESEKLFF. In DNA form, the CDR3 reads TGCGGCGCGCTGCTAAACCAGGAGTCTGAAAAACTGTTTTTT. The full variable domain, with the rest looked up from reference TRBV29-1 and TRBJ1-4, is SAVISQKPSRDICQRGTSLTIQCQVDSQVTMMFWYRQQPGQSLTLIATANQGSEATYESGFVIDKFPISRPNLTFSTLTVSNMSPEDSSIYLCGALLNQESEKLFFGSGTQLSVL.

The rearrangement links TRBV29-1 to TRBJ2-1; 9 bases are a match to TRBD2. Trimming removed 3 bases from V and 7 bases from J; junction bases left unmatched: 13. Germline V lookup: CDR1 SQVTM, CDR2 ANQGSEA. CDR3 size: 16 residues. The CDR3 nucleotides read TGCAGCGTTGACGGGTGGGCTAGCGGGACCCGAAATGAGCAGTTCTTC. Translating gives CSVDGWASGTRNEQFF.

The rearrangement joins TRBV4-2 to TRBJ2-1; D unresolved. Trimming stripped 0 bases from V and 3 bases from J, with 12 bases between. The CDR3 spans 16 residues. CDR1 and CDR2 from the germline V gene are LGHNA and YNFKEQ. CDR3 coding DNA: TGTGCCAGCAGCCAAGATCCCTCCGGCGGCTACAATGAGCAGTTCTTC. Protein sequence: CASSQDPSGGYNEQFF.

This clonotype was counted between two and nine times. This chain links TRBV20-1 with TRBJ2-7; 10 nucleotides line up with TRBD2. This CDR3 is built from 16 residues. Trimming removed 0 bases from V and 6 bases from J; junction bases left unmatched: 11. The germline V gene encodes CDR1 DFQATT and CDR2 SNEGSKA (reference sequence). CDR3 in amino acids: CSARDQVTSGTREQYF. The CDR3 DNA sequence: TGCAGTGCTAGAGATCAAGTAACTAGCGGGACTCGCGAGCAGTACTTC.

This clonotype was counted between two and nine times. The chain joins TRBV18 to TRBJ2-1; 9 bases fit TRBD2. CDR3 length: 19 amino acids. Trimming took 0 bases from V and 1 from J; bases not matched to a gene: 10. CDR1 and CDR2 from the germline V gene are KGHSH and LQKENI. This CDR3 is CASSPPGYLAGLSYNEQFF. CDR3 bases: TGTGCCAGCTCACCACCGGGTTATCTAGCGGGGCTGTCCTACAATGAGCAGTTCTTC.

This clonotype appeared once. This chain connects TRBV12-3 or TRBV12-4 to TRBJ1-5; D not resolved. The V end was cut by 8 bases, the J end by 6 bases, with 17 bases between. The CDR3 length is 14 residues. CDR3 sequence reads: CASSSGDSFQPQHF. The CDR3 DNA reads as TGTGCCAGCTCCTCAGGAGACTCTTTTCAGCCCCAGCATTTT.

This clonotype showed up just a few times. The chain recombines TRBV7-8 with TRBJ2-2, with D maybe TRBD1 (5 bases). CDR3 length: 16 amino acids. CDR1 and CDR2 from the germline V gene are SGHVS and FQNEAQ. The V end lost 1 base, the J end lost 2 bases, and 11 bases lay between the germline ends. In DNA, the CDR3 is TGTGCCAGCAGCTTAGGTCCCCAGGGAAACACCGGGGAGCTGTTTTTT. This translates into CASSLGPQGNTGELFF.

This clonotype was recorded at least ten times. The chain uses TRBV7-9 and TRBJ2-1; D is perhaps TRBD1 (5 bases). V lost 5 bases to trimming and J lost 5 bases, with 16 bases between them. This CDR3 is built from 15 residues. Germline assignment: CDR1 SEHNR and CDR2 FQNEAQ (reference sequence). The chain's CDR3 is CASSRQTAAHNEQFF. The CDR3 bases are TGTGCCAGCAGCCGACAGACCGCCGCCCACAATGAGCAGTTCTTC.

This clonotype has more than one count but fewer than ten. This chain links TRBV5-4 with TRBJ2-5, with D perhaps TRBD1 (5 bases). Trimming removed 6 bases at V and 4 bases at J, with 16 bases between. Germline CDR1 reads SGHNT; CDR2 reads YYREEE (reference sequence). The length of the CDR3 is 14 residues. CDR3 nucleotides: TGTGCCAGCAACGAACGTCAGGGATTAGAGACCCAGTACTTC. Its translation: CASNERQGLETQYF.

This clonotype appeared many times. This rearrangement joins TRBV20-1 to TRBJ2-1; D gene uncertain. The germline V and J ends were trimmed by 6 bases and 8 bases, with 8 bases remaining between them. Germline values: CDR1 DFQATT, CDR2 SNEGSKA (reference sequence). CDR3 length equals 10 residues. CDR3 in amino acids: CSARSYEQFF. Here the CDR3 DNA reads TGCAGTGCCAGATCCTATGAGCAGTTCTTC.

The chain links TRBV5-1 to TRBJ2-6; D is uncertain. V was pared by 7 bases and J by 4 bases, with 9 bases between. CDR3 length: 13 amino acids. Per the germline V gene, CDR1 is SGHRS and CDR2 is YFSETQ. DNA of the CDR3: TGCGCCAGCGCGGCAGAAGGGGCCAACGTCCTGACTTTC. It translates to CASAAEGANVLTF.

This clonotype showed up just a few times. The V gene is TRBV6-2 or TRBV6-3, the J gene TRBJ1-1; TRBD1 might be the D (6 bases). CDR1 and CDR2 from the germline V gene are MNHEY and SVGEGT. V was cut by 6 bases and J by 5 bases, with 13 bases left in between. The CDR3 length is 13 residues. The CDR3 sequence: CASRRTDSTEAFF. Here the CDR3 DNA reads TGTGCCAGCAGAAGGACAGATTCAACTGAAGCTTTCTTT.

This clonotype was counted many times. The chain has TRBV20-1 and TRBJ2-3; 11 bases are a match to TRBD2. The germline CDR1 and CDR2 sequences are DFQATT and SNEGSKA (reference sequence). The J segment lost 3 bases and the V segment lost 5 bases, leaving 13 bases of the junction unmatched. There are 17 residues in the CDR3. CDR3 DNA sequence: TGCAGTGCTCCAAATCCCCTTAGCGGGAGGGTGACAGATACGCAGTATTTT. Protein sequence: CSAPNPLSGRVTDTQYF.

The gene calls are TRBV5-5 and TRBJ2-1; either TRBD1 or TRBD2 may fit D (6 bases each). CDR3 length: 18 amino acids. Germline CDR1 and CDR2: SGHKS and YYEKEE (reference sequence). The V gene lost 4 bases and the J gene lost 0 bases, with 20 bases spanning the gap. Here the CDR3 reads CASSPGGGSHSSYNEQFF. The CDR3 nucleotides are TGTGCCAGCAGCCCAGGAGGGGGGAGTCACAGCTCCTACAATGAGCAGTTCTTC.